These 4 T cell receptor beta chains were all obtained from the same sample, sequenced in a study of pediatric ulcerative colitis. TCRdb's copy holds only in-frame clones and misses some; the assay was immunoSEQ multiplex PCR. The profile shows more than 45,000 clones, 75% to 90% of them singletons. Sequences were obtained from blood. The source is a boy younger than 18 who was a control in a study of pediatric ulcerative colitis.

The chain couples TRBV27 to TRBJ1-4; D perhaps matches TRBD1 (5 bases). The CDR3 consists of 15 residues. Looked up from germline, CDR1 is MNHEY and CDR2 is SMNVEV (reference sequence). Trimming took 5 bases from V and 8 from J, leaving 18 bases between them. The CDR3 DNA reads TGTGCCAGCAGTCCGACGGGGGGGATAGGAGAAAAACTGTTTTTT. Protein sequence: CASSPTGGIGEKLFF.

V gene TRBV7-6 combines with J gene TRBJ2-1; maybe TRBD2 (5 bases). Per the germline V gene, CDR1 is SGHVS and CDR2 is FNYEAQ. The CDR3 is made up of 12 amino acids. The V end was cut by 5 bases, the J end by 15 bases, with 17 bases between. The CDR3 DNA sequence: TGTGCCAGCAGCAAAAGACTATCGGTTCTGTTCTTC. It yields the protein CASSKRLSVLFF.

The chain is built from TRBV7-2 and TRBJ1-6, with 8 bases aligning to TRBD1. CDR1 SGHTA and CDR2 FQGNSA come from the germline V gene. Losses at the gene ends were 1 base for V and 14 bases for J; bases not matched to a gene: 7. The CDR3 extends over 14 amino acids. In DNA, the CDR3 is TGTGCCAGCAGCTTAGGGACAGGGAAGTTAGCCCTCCACTTT. This translates into CASSLGTGKLALHF.

The chain combines TRBV4-3 with TRBJ2-7; D might be TRBD1 (6 bases). V was trimmed by 3 bases and J by 3 bases, leaving 21 bases between them. The CDR3 is 17 residues long. Germline loops: CDR1 LGHNA, CDR2 YSLEER. CDR3 DNA: TGCGCCAGCAGCCAGGCCCGGGCAGGGGAATTTATCTACGAGCAGTACTTC. The encoded protein is CASSQARAGEFIYEQYF.